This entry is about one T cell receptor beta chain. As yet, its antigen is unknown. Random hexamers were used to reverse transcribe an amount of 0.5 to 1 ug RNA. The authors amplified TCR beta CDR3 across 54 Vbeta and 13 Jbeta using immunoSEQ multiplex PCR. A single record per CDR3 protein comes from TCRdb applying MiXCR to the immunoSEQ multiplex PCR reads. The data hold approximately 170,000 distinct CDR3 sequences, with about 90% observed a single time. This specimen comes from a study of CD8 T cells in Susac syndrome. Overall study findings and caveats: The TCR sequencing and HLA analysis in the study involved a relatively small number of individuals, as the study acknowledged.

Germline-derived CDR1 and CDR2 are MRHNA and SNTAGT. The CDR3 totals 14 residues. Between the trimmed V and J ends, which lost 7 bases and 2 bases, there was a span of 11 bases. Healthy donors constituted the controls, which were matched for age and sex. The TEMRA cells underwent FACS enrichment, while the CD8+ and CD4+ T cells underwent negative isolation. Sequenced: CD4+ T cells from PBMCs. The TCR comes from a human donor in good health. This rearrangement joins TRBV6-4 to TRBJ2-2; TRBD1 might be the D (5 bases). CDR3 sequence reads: CASTSDTNTGELFF. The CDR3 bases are TGTGCCAGCACTTCGGACACCAACACCGGGGAGCTGTTTTTT.